This T cell receptor beta chain comes out of a study of blood T cell repertoires in COVID-19. Study at large: Spain, Italy and the United States supplied samples that represented acute and convalescent COVID-19. Sources were T cells, B-cell-depleted T cells, or PBMCs; the material itself was cDNA or gDNA.

As handled by the study authors: Reference gene primer amplification gave nucleated cell count estimates. Here immunoSEQ multiplex PCR was the method, and the copy in TCRdb shows in-frame clones only, minus some. From that table come the V and J calls and clone size; the DNA was used to work out D and trimming. The sample has 90,000 to 120,000 clones; approximately 80% are singletons. The CDR3 loop spans 15 amino acids. After removal of 4 bases from V and 7 bases from J, the junction contained 12 bases not matched to a gene. Per germline, CDR1 MDHEN and CDR2 SYDVKM. There are a few counts of this clone.

The receptor was derived from a woman in her seventies with acute or convalescent COVID-19. V gene TRBV28 combines with J gene TRBJ1-2; 7 nucleotides match TRBD1. Sequencing was carried out using peripheral blood. CDR3 sequence reads: CASSSTRQGSGGYTF. For the CDR3, the DNA is TGTGCCAGCAGTTCCACCCGACAGGGTTCCGGTGGCTACACCTTC.